This T cell receptor beta chain was profiled in a study of cytomegalovirus exposure and HLA in healthy donors. In the study overall: Of some 400 genotyped donors, more than 70% clustered with self-reported Caucasian donors. Regarding the study as a whole: Most TCR beta V segments were productive about 87% or about 30% of the time in an earlier analysis.

PCR primers comprised 60 Vbeta and 13 Jbeta primers. The repertoire was sequenced with immunoSEQ multiplex PCR; TCRdb's copy has only in-frame clones and lacks some. The profile covers roughly 140,000 clones, with roughly 80% appearing a single time and over 2.5% taken by the ten largest. Details on this clone: Its antigen is still unknown.

Sample: PBMCs. The sequence came from a man aged 35 to 55 in good health and CMV-seropositive.

The CDR3 sequence is CASSFGLAGVDEQYF. The CDR3, as DNA: TGTGCCAGCAGCTTCGGACTAGCGGGAGTAGACGAGCAGTACTTC. The genes are TRBV7-8 and TRBJ2-7; 13 bases are a match to TRBD2. With 3 bases clipped from V and 5 bases from J, the junction kept 4 bases outside the gene matches. The CDR3 contains 15 residues. The germline V gene has CDR1 SGHVS and CDR2 FQNEAQ. Complete variable domain (other parts from reference TRBV7-8 and TRBJ2-7): GAGVSQSPRYKVAKRGQDVALRCDPISGHVSLFWYQQALGQGPEFLTYFQNEAQLDKSGLPSDRFFAERPEGSVSTLKIQRTQQEDSAVYLCASSFGLAGVDEQYFGPGTRLTVT.